This TCR beta chain was found in a study of cytomegalovirus exposure and HLA in healthy donors. This PCR relied on a set of 60 Vbeta primers and 13 Jbeta primers. Clones were read by immunoSEQ multiplex PCR, and TCRdb kept only the in-frame ones, dropping some. Recorded for this sample: approximately 120,000 clones. Sequenced material: PBMCs. This clonotype was sampled from a man in his forties in good health and CMV-seronegative.

The CDR3 spells CASSEALAGLYNEQFF. As DNA, the CDR3 is TGTGCCAGCAGTGAAGCACTAGCGGGCTTATACAATGAGCAGTTCTTC. This chain joins TRBV6-1 and TRBJ2-1, with TRBD2 matching 9 bases. The CDR3 loop spans 16 amino acids. With V trimmed by 0 bases and J by 4 bases, 4 bases remained unmatched. CDR1 is MNHNS and CDR2 is SASEGT in the germline V gene.